This is a list of T cell receptor beta chains from one sample in a study of blood T cells in healthy people across ages. Via MiXCR, TCRdb re-called the 5' RACE reads, giving one row per CDR3 protein. The sample shows roughly 1.6 million distinct CDR3 sequences, almost 35% of them seen only once. Sequencing was done on a sample of blood. The receptors were gathered from a woman between 25 and 40 years old in good health. Each CDR3 is given with its conserved first and last residue. Fields, in order: J gene, D gene, clone size, V gene, CDR3 protein, CDR3 DNA. D genes are given only for firm matches. Size is stated for part of the rows, as once, few or many counts, or as a class when the clone is expanded.

>TRBJ2-3|NA|few|TRBV6-5
CASSHTPGSNPSTDTQYF
TGTGCCAGCAGTCACACCCCAGGGTCGAATCCCAGCACAGATACGCAGTATTTT
>TRBJ2-1|TRBD1|few|TRBV7-7
CASSTSPGQGFDEQFF
TGTGCCAGCAGCACTTCGCCAGGACAGGGTTTCGATGAGCAGTTCTTC
>TRBJ1-1|NA|NA|TRBV11-2
CASSFNGATEAFF
TGTGCCAGCAGCTTTAACGGGGCCACTGAAGCTTTCTTT
>TRBJ1-1|TRBD1|NA|TRBV5-1
CASSQGGTNTEAFF
TGCGCCAGCAGCCAGGGGGGCACGAACACTGAAGCTTTCTTT
>TRBJ1-5|TRBD1|NA|TRBV20-1
CSAMIGTGGFDQPQHF
TGCAGTGCGATGATCGGGACAGGGGGCTTCGATCAGCCCCAGCATTTT
>TRBJ2-7|TRBD2|few|TRBV5-6
CASSSVRLAGGNEQYF
TGTGCCAGCAGCTCCGTTCGACTAGCGGGAGGGAACGAGCAGTACTTC
>TRBJ2-3|TRBD2|NA|TRBV28
CASSSPGGSGSTDTQYF
TGTGCCAGCAGTTCCCCGGGGGGGAGCGGATCCACAGATACGCAGTATTTT
>TRBJ1-2|NA|NA|TRBV10-3
CAISGPWDLQGGYTF
TGTGCCATCAGTGGGCCATGGGACCTACAAGGGGGCTACACCTTC
>TRBJ2-7|TRBD2|few|TRBV20-1
CSAPETSGGDEQYF
TGCAGTGCTCCGGAGACTAGCGGAGGAGACGAGCAGTACTTC
>TRBJ2-7|NA|NA|TRBV27
CANSLLQGGEQYF
TGTGCCAACAGTTTATTGCAGGGTGGCGAGCAGTACTTC
>TRBJ2-7|NA|many|TRBV4-1
CASSQGLGSYEQYF
TGCGCCAGCAGCCAAGGGCTTGGTTCCTACGAGCAGTACTTC
>TRBJ2-7|NA|NA|TRBV9
CASSPRIGYEQYF
TGTGCCAGCAGCCCTCGGATAGGATACGAGCAGTACTTC
>TRBJ1-2|NA|NA|TRBV6-1
CASSDSVLSVYGYTF
TGTGCCAGCAGTGATTCCGTATTGTCAGTCTATGGCTACACCTTC
>TRBJ2-3|NA|NA|TRBV10-3
CAISGYRDTDTQYF
TGTGCCATCAGTGGTTATAGGGACACAGATACGCAGTATTTT
>TRBJ1-5|NA|few|TRBV9
CASSVSSGNQPQHF
TGTGCCAGCAGCGTATCGAGTGGCAATCAGCCCCAGCATTTT
>TRBJ2-3|TRBD2|few|TRBV15
CATSRETSGAPDTQYF
TGTGCCACCAGCAGAGAGACTAGCGGGGCTCCGGATACGCAGTATTTT
>TRBJ2-5|NA|many|TRBV29-1
CSVLGGAETQYF
TGCAGCGTTTTGGGGGGCGCAGAGACCCAGTACTTC
>TRBJ1-6|TRBD1|few|TRBV5-5
CASSRGQGVSSPLHF
TGTGCCAGCAGCCGCGGACAGGGTGTAAGCTCACCCCTCCACTTT
>TRBJ2-7|TRBD2|NA|TRBV6-5
CASSHSRGAYEQYF
TGTGCCAGCAGTCACTCTCGGGGGGCCTACGAGCAGTACTTC
>TRBJ1-2|NA|NA|TRBV2
CASSDPNGGYTF
TGTGCCAGCAGTGACCCGAATGGGGGCTACACCTTC
>TRBJ2-7|TRBD2|few|TRBV6-2/TRBV6-3
CASSYGSGTSASYEQYF
TGTGCCAGCAGTTACGGATCAGGGACTAGCGCATCCTACGAGCAGTACTTC
>TRBJ1-2|NA|few|TRBV28
CASSQNRESYGYTF
TGTGCCAGCAGTCAAAATCGGGAGTCCTATGGCTACACCTTC
>TRBJ2-1|NA|NA|TRBV12-5
CASGPSGSYNERFF
TGTGCTAGTGGTCCCTCAGGGTCTTACAATGAGCGGTTCTTC
>TRBJ1-5|NA|few|TRBV20-1
CSATAGQISNQPQHF
TGCAGTGCTACGGCCGGACAAATTAGCAATCAGCCCCAGCATTTT
>TRBJ2-1|TRBD2|NA|TRBV28
CASTLGTSGRGSYNEQFF
TGTGCCAGCACCCTCGGGACTAGCGGCAGGGGCTCCTACAATGAGCAGTTCTTC
>TRBJ2-4|TRBD2|NA|TRBV27
CASSPFGTSYEQYF
TGTGCCAGCAGTCCCTTTGGGACTAGTTATGAGCAGTACTTC
>TRBJ2-7|TRBD1|NA|TRBV5-1
CASKRTGDYEQYF
TGCGCCAGCAAGCGGACAGGAGATTACGAGCAGTACTTC
>TRBJ2-5|NA|few|TRBV6-5
CASSLEGGLQETQYF
TGTGCCAGCAGTCTCGAGGGGGGGCTCCAAGAGACCCAGTACTTC
>TRBJ2-6|NA|once|TRBV9
CASSVEPGGANLLTF
TGTGCCAGCAGCGTAGAGCCGGGTGGGGCCAACCTCCTGACTTTC
>TRBJ1-1|TRBD1|few|TRBV20-1
CSARTGIKAEAFF
TGCAGTGCTAGGACAGGGATAAAAGCTGAAGCTTTCTTT
>TRBJ1-2|NA|NA|TRBV29-1
CSVEPGHALSYGYTF
TGCAGCGTTGAACCAGGACATGCCCTAAGCTATGGCTACACCTTC
>TRBJ1-2|NA|few|TRBV5-5
CASSSPFRGEWGYTF
TGTGCCAGCAGCTCGCCCTTCCGGGGTGAATGGGGCTACACCTTC